A single sample gave rise to the 9 T cell receptor beta chains below, sequenced in a study of a mutant IDH1 vaccine in newly diagnosed glioma. Time point reported: week 35, safety follow-up. The vaccine gave 300 ug of a 20-mer mutant IDH1 peptide subcutaneously per dose. These receptors' targets are unknown. Sequenced by immunoSEQ multiplex PCR; TCRdb stores in-frame clones only, minus some. The sample yields 34,000 or so clones, over 65% seen once. Sequencing used PBMCs, obtained from a glioma patient whose treatment included an IDH1 peptide vaccine. Every receptor here comes from a man under 40 with glioma.

The chain uses TRBV9 and TRBJ2-3; D gene uncertain. V was shortened by 0 bases and J by 4 bases, with 6 bases between the two germline ends. Germline CDR1 SGDLS, CDR2 YYNGEE. The CDR3 spans 13 residues. Here the CDR3 reads CASSVEAADTQYF. The CDR3 DNA reads as TGTGCCAGCAGCGTAGAGGCAGCAGATACGCAGTATTTT.

The V call is TRBV18, the J call TRBJ2-2, with TRBD1 matching over 7 bases. The CDR3 runs to 14 residues. CDR1 is KGHSH and CDR2 is LQKENI in the germline V gene. Unmatched junction bases numbered 1, after V lost 5 bases and J lost 1 base. The CDR3 reads CASSRDRNTGELFF. The CDR3 coding sequence is TGTGCCAGCTCAAGGGACAGGAACACCGGGGAGCTGTTTTTT.

This clone came up a few times. The CDR3 bases are TGCGCCAGCAGCGAGGGACTAGCGTCCTACGAGCAGTACTTC. This codes for CASSEGLASYEQYF. This chain uses TRBV4-1 with TRBJ2-7; 10 positions match TRBD2. V was clipped by 5 bases and J by 1 base; unmatched bases: 2. This CDR3 comprises 14 residues. CDR1 MGHRA and CDR2 YSYEKL come from the germline V gene.

The chain recombines TRBV19 with TRBJ1-3; D remains ambiguous. The CDR3 extends over 16 amino acids. Trimming left V 5 bases short and J 0 bases short, with 14 bases between. In germline, CDR1 is LNHDA, CDR2 SQIVND (reference sequence). Here the CDR3 reads CASSRVWWGSGNTIYF. The CDR3 DNA reads as TGTGCCAGTAGTCGGGTTTGGTGGGGCTCTGGAAACACCATATATTTT.

The chain combines TRBV2 with TRBJ1-2, with 12 bases lining up with TRBD1. The CDR3 runs 16 residues. V lost 1 base and J lost 5; bases outside the gene matches: 5. Germline CDR1 and CDR2: SNHLY and FYNNEI. CDR3 nucleotides: TGTGCCAGCAGTGAAGGGGGGACAGGGGGCGGGTATGGCTACACCTTC. Encoded protein: CASSEGGTGGGYGYTF. Looking up the rest from reference TRBV2 and TRBJ1-2 gives the full variable domain: EPEVTQTPSHQVTQMGQEVILRCVPISNHLYFYWYRQILGQKVEFLVSFYNNEISEKSEIFDDQFSVERPDGSNFTLKIRSTKLEDSAMYFCASSEGGTGGGYGYTFGSGTRLTVV.

J is TRBJ2-7 and V is TRBV5-1, with a tentative D call TRBD2 (6 bases). Between the trimmed V and J ends, which lost 3 bases and 7 bases, there was a span of 17 bases. The CDR3 contains 14 residues. The germline V gene encodes CDR1 SGHRS and CDR2 YFSETQ. The CDR3 region is CASSSLAGSREQYF. DNA for the CDR3: TGCGCCAGCAGCTCCCTCGCGGGATCGCGAGAGCAGTACTTC. Using reference TRBV5-1 and TRBJ2-7 for the parts outside the CDR3, the full variable domain is KAGVTQTPRYLIKTRGQQVTLSCSPISGHRSVSWYQQTPGQGLQFLFEYFSETQRNKGNFPGRFSGRQFSNSRSEMNVSTLELGDSALYLCASSSLAGSREQYFGPGTRLTVT.

This chain uses TRBV13 with TRBJ2-7; tentative D call: TRBD1 (5 bases). Trimming cost V 4 bases and J 2 bases, with 9 bases left between them. Per germline, CDR1 PRHDT and CDR2 FYEKMQ (reference sequence). There are 13 residues in the CDR3. The CDR3 DNA reads TGTGCCAGCAGCTCCTTAGGGGCCTACGAGCAGTACTTC. Translated, it gives CASSSLGAYEQYF.

This clone was seen more than once but under ten times. The rearrangement joins TRBV7-9 to TRBJ1-5; no reliable D call. The CDR3 covers 13 residues. V lost 2 bases to trimming and J lost 6 bases, with 8 bases between them. The germline V gene has CDR1 SEHNR and CDR2 FQNEAQ (reference sequence). This chain's CDR3 is CASSLIDSQPQHF. CDR3 DNA sequence: TGTGCCAGCAGCTTAATCGATAGTCAGCCCCAGCATTTT.

V is TRBV6-5 and J is TRBJ2-7; 7 bases align to TRBD1. From germline, CDR1 is MNHEY and CDR2 SVGAGI. The CDR3 is 11 amino acids. J was trimmed by 13 bases and V by 5 bases; bases with no gene match: 8. The CDR3 loop reads CASSLGQAFYF. The CDR3 DNA is TGTGCCAGCAGTCTCGGACAGGCTTTCTACTTC.